Listed below are T cell receptor beta chains from one sample, sequenced in a study of early T cells in non-severe SARS-CoV-2 infection. TCRdb recomputed calls from the 5' RACE reads with MiXCR, one row per CDR3 protein. The table lists about 61,000 distinct CDR3 sequences, about 11% of them singletons. Here the sequenced sample was whole blood, taken at baseline. These receptors all come from an adult who was a healthcare worker with PCR-confirmed SARS-CoV-2 infection or an uninfected control (not recorded which). The donor label of this sample is uncertain. Both conserved end residues are part of each CDR3. The D gene is left open where the match is weak. The size entry is marked missing in some rows and otherwise reads once, few, many or a size class.

v_gene	abundance	j_gene	d_gene	CDR3aa	CDR3nt
TRBV5-5	medium-sized	TRBJ1-6	-	CASSLGGNSPLHF	TGTGCCAGCAGCTTGGGCGGCAATTCACCCCTCCACTTT
TRBV27	many	TRBJ1-1	-	CASSFRENTEAFF	TGTGCCAGCAGTTTCAGGGAAAACACTGAAGCTTTCTTT
TRBV5-8	-	TRBJ2-1	TRBD1	CASSAGTGLNNEQFF	TGTGCCAGCAGCGCCGGGACAGGGTTAAACAATGAGCAGTTCTTC
TRBV7-3	few	TRBJ2-2	-	CASSLDLSLPGELFF	TGTGCCAGCAGCTTGGACCTATCATTACCCGGGGAGCTGTTTTTT
TRBV29-1	many	TRBJ2-1	-	CSVPFDGAGTPKRAGNEQFF	TGCAGCGTCCCGTTTGATGGGGCCGGGACCCCGAAAAGGGCGGGCAATGAGCAGTTCTTC
TRBV6-5	-	TRBJ2-5	TRBD2	CASTLSRGGIKTQYF	TGTGCCAGCACCCTGAGCCGGGGGGGAATAAAGACCCAGTACTTC
TRBV9	-	TRBJ1-4	-	CASSPTPTANEKLFF	TGTGCCAGCAGCCCTACCCCCACGGCTAATGAAAAACTGTTTTTT
TRBV2	-	TRBJ2-3	TRBD2	CASSVERGPTDTQYF	TGTGCCAGCAGTGTTGAGCGGGGGCCCACAGATACGCAGTATTTT
TRBV5-1	few	TRBJ2-5	TRBD2	CASNPGTSGGIPAVQETQYF	TGCGCCAGCAACCCCGGGACTAGCGGGGGTATACCCGCCGTCCAAGAGACCCAGTACTTC
TRBV12-3/TRBV12-4	-	TRBJ2-3	-	CASSLGATDTQYF	TGTGCCAGCAGTTTGGGAGCCACAGATACGCAGTATTTT
TRBV5-1	-	TRBJ1-1	-	CASSKQGINTEAFF	TGCGCCAGCAGTAAGCAGGGGATTAACACTGAAGCTTTCTTT
TRBV27	few	TRBJ1-1	TRBD1	CASSLSPDRIGFEAFF	TGTGCCAGCAGTTTATCCCCGGACAGGATCGGGTTTGAAGCTTTCTTT
TRBV6-1	few	TRBJ2-2	-	CASMSHPDTGELFF	TGTGCCAGCATGAGTCACCCGGACACCGGGGAGCTGTTTTTT
TRBV5-1	-	TRBJ2-5	TRBD2	CASSLYGGEETQYF	TGCGCCAGCAGCTTGTACGGGGGGGAAGAGACCCAGTACTTC
TRBV10-2	-	TRBJ2-5	-	CASARVGLAGQETQYF	TGCGCCAGCGCGCGGGTCGGGCTAGCTGGACAAGAGACCCAGTACTTC
TRBV2	few	TRBJ2-1	TRBD2	CASGLRLGQRGGHEQFF	TGTGCCAGCGGCCTCCGACTCGGCCAGCGGGGGGGCCATGAGCAGTTCTTC
TRBV5-1	few	TRBJ1-3	-	CASSPDVLSGNTIYF	TGCGCCAGCAGCCCGGACGTACTCTCTGGAAACACCATATATTTT
TRBV7-3	-	TRBJ1-1	TRBD1	CASSLMAGGNTEAFF	TGTGCCAGCAGTCTAATGGCAGGGGGTAATACTGAAGCTTTCTTT
TRBV5-6	few	TRBJ1-1	-	CASSQSLTEAFF	TGTGCCAGCAGCCAGTCCCTCACTGAAGCTTTCTTT
TRBV3-1	few	TRBJ2-3	-	CASSQDPVAQPGDTQYF	TGTGCCAGCAGCCAAGATCCGGTCGCACAGCCCGGAGATACGCAGTATTTT
TRBV7-3	many	TRBJ2-2	-	CASSRTQNTGELFF	TGTGCCAGCAGCCGGACGCAGAACACCGGGGAGCTGTTTTTT
TRBV6-5	few	TRBJ2-2	TRBD1	CASKKDRGGNGELFF	TGTGCCAGCAAGAAGGACAGGGGAGGCAACGGGGAGCTGTTTTTT
TRBV11-1	-	TRBJ2-2	-	CASSLGQITGELFF	TGTGCCAGCAGCCTGGGACAAATCACCGGGGAGCTGTTTTTT
TRBV18	many	TRBJ2-3	TRBD2	CASSPSGGGTDTQYF	TGTGCCAGCTCACCCAGCGGGGGCGGCACAGATACGCAGTATTTT
TRBV10-1	few	TRBJ2-1	TRBD1	CASSEGGTGGNNEQFF	TGCGCCAGCAGTGAGGGTGGGACAGGGGGGAACAATGAGCAGTTCTTC
TRBV7-2	few	TRBJ1-3	-	CASSLRQSSGNTIYF	TGTGCCAGCAGCTTACGGCAGAGCTCTGGAAACACCATATATTTT
TRBV6-1	many	TRBJ2-1	TRBD2	CASRARGTSGGDYEQFF	TGTGCCAGCAGGGCCCGAGGGACTAGCGGGGGGGACTATGAGCAGTTCTTC
TRBV7-9	few	TRBJ1-5	-	CASSDNNQPQHF	TGTGCCAGCAGCGATAACAACCAGCCCCAGCATTTT
TRBV24-1	few	TRBJ2-3	-	CATRVGNSGTDTQYF	TGTGCCACCAGGGTGGGGAATTCAGGCACAGATACGCAGTATTTT
TRBV25-1	many	TRBJ2-4	TRBD2	CASSGQAGTAKNIQYF	TGTGCCAGCAGTGGCCAAGCGGGGACAGCCAAAAACATTCAGTACTTC
TRBV9	many	TRBJ2-5	-	CASSVSGGQETQYF	TGTGCCAGCAGCGTCTCAGGGGGGCAAGAGACCCAGTACTTC
TRBV7-9	many	TRBJ2-2	-	CASSLEASGPGELFF	TGTGCCAGCAGCTTAGAAGCCTCAGGGCCCGGGGAGCTGTTTTTT
TRBV7-2	-	TRBJ2-3	TRBD2	CASSLTGTSGASRGDTQYF	TGTGCCAGCAGCTTAACTGGGACTAGCGGGGCCTCCCGAGGGGATACGCAGTATTTT
TRBV11-2	few	TRBJ1-6	-	CASSLVSAGAYYNSPLHF	TGTGCCAGCAGCTTAGTTTCGGCAGGGGCGTATTATAATTCACCCCTCCACTTT
TRBV5-1	-	TRBJ2-1	TRBD2	CASSTLAGPNNEQFF	TGCGCCAGCAGCACCCTAGCGGGACCTAACAATGAGCAGTTCTTC
TRBV7-6	many	TRBJ1-2	TRBD1	CASSGDRGGSYGYTF	TGTGCCAGCAGCGGTGACAGGGGTGGAAGCTATGGCTACACCTTC
TRBV6-6	few	TRBJ2-6	-	CASSYRTGGANVLTF	TGTGCCAGCAGTTACAGGACGGGGGGGGCCAACGTCCTGACTTTC
TRBV5-4	many	TRBJ2-3	-	CASSLGSGLPGVDTQYF	TGTGCCAGCAGCTTGGGATCAGGGCTACCCGGGGTGGATACGCAGTATTTT
TRBV20-1	-	TRBJ2-1	TRBD2	CSARDILAYNEQFF	TGCAGTGCTAGAGATATACTAGCGTACAATGAGCAGTTCTTC
TRBV20-1	-	TRBJ2-2	-	CSARAHRLNTGELFF	TGCAGTGCTAGAGCCCACAGACTTAACACCGGGGAGCTGTTTTTT
TRBV15	few	TRBJ1-1	-	CATSSLLNSEAFF	TGTGCCACCAGCAGCCTCCTAAATTCGGAAGCTTTCTTT
TRBV20-1	-	TRBJ1-6	-	CSARDAVNSPLHF	TGCAGTGCTAGAGATGCAGTGAATTCACCCCTCCACTTT
TRBV2	-	TRBJ2-3	-	CASRGEVDTQYF	TGTGCCAGCAGAGGGGAGGTCGATACGCAGTATTTT
TRBV2	-	TRBJ2-3	-	CASSEALVEGASTDTQYF	TGTGCCAGCAGTGAAGCTCTAGTCGAAGGGGCTAGCACAGATACGCAGTATTTT
TRBV7-3	-	TRBJ2-2	-	CASSLATANTGELFF	TGTGCCAGCAGCTTAGCAACAGCGAACACCGGGGAGCTGTTTTTT
TRBV24-1	-	TRBJ1-2	-	CATSGISGYGYTF	TGTGCCACCAGTGGAATTAGCGGCTATGGCTACACCTTC
TRBV14	-	TRBJ1-1	-	CASSLERVTEAFF	TGTGCCAGCAGCCTAGAGCGGGTCACTGAAGCTTTCTTT
TRBV5-4	-	TRBJ2-3	TRBD2	CASTYSGGAIDTQYF	TGTGCCAGCACCTATAGCGGGGGGGCGATAGATACGCAGTATTTT
TRBV7-9	-	TRBJ2-3	TRBD2	CASSTRVGLANTDTQYF	TGTGCCAGCAGCACCCGGGTGGGACTAGCGAACACAGATACGCAGTATTTT
TRBV6-1	many	TRBJ1-4	-	CASSPIGGSTKKLFF	TGTGCCAGCAGTCCGATAGGCGGATCAACGAAAAAACTGTTTTTT
TRBV5-1	few	TRBJ2-1	-	CASSLEGSGQFF	TGCGCCAGCAGCTTGGAAGGTAGCGGGCAGTTCTTC
TRBV12-3/TRBV12-4	few	TRBJ1-1	-	CASSYSDRMNTEAFF	TGTGCCAGCAGCTATAGCGACAGGATGAACACTGAAGCTTTCTTT
TRBV6-2/TRBV6-3	-	TRBJ1-1	-	CASSTRPAEAFF	TGTGCCAGCAGTACCCGACCGGCGGAGGCTTTCTTT
TRBV7-3	few	TRBJ2-2	TRBD2	CASSSLRLAGTGELFF	TGTGCCAGCAGCTCACTGAGACTAGCGGGCACCGGGGAGCTGTTTTTT
TRBV7-9	many	TRBJ1-1	-	CASSPNTHLGPRTEAFF	TGTGCCAGCAGCCCAAACACACACTTGGGACCGCGGACTGAAGCTTTCTTT
TRBV29-1	few	TRBJ2-3	TRBD1	CSVEWDRVARGTDTQYF	TGCAGCGTTGAGTGGGACAGGGTAGCGAGGGGCACAGATACGCAGTATTTT